The 18 T cell receptor beta chains below come from one sample, sequenced in a study of cytomegalovirus exposure and HLA in healthy donors (dated by TCRdb to 2015 to 2018). The library came from the immunoSEQ multiplex PCR assay. For the multiplex PCR, a mixture combining 60 forward primers for TCR Vbeta segments and 13 reverse primers for TCR Jbeta segments was used. TCRdb provides this immuneACCESS table in a form limited to in-frame rearrangements. Some clones are lacking; in checked studies, under half of them reflect an unresolved V gene, and why the rest are absent is not known. The sample records a few hundred thousand clones, around 80% of which are singletons. The ten biggest clones cover 2.7% of the sample. Sequenced material: PBMCs. The receptors come from a woman between 55 and 75 years old in good health and CMV-seropositive.

This sequence joins TRBV7-6 and TRBJ2-7; 8 nucleotides line up with TRBD1. The CDR3 covers 16 residues. Germline V gives CDR1 SGHVS, CDR2 FNYEAQ. With 5 bases clipped from V and 3 bases from J, the junction kept 12 bases outside the gene matches. As DNA, the CDR3 is TGTGCCAGCAGCGCCCGACAGGGGTTGGAGGACTACGAGCAGTACTTC. Encoded protein: CASSARQGLEDYEQYF.

This chain joins TRBV19 and TRBJ1-1; TRBD1 is a possible D gene (5 bases). From germline, CDR1 is LNHDA and CDR2 SQIVND (reference sequence). Trimming took off 5 bases at V and 6 bases at J, with 16 bases between the two ends. The CDR3 loop spans 14 amino acids. The CDR3: CASSRQLLLSEAFF. Written as DNA, the CDR3 is TGTGCCAGTAGTCGACAGCTACTCCTATCTGAAGCTTTCTTT.

This clone was counted a few times. The V gene is TRBV30, the J gene TRBJ2-4, with D possibly matching TRBD1 (6 bases). The ends were cut back, 2 bases at V and 2 bases at J, with 22 bases in the middle. CDR3 size: 18 residues. Germline values: CDR1 GTSNPN, CDR2 SVGIG (reference sequence). CDR3 protein: CAWSPPLYRVFSKNIQYF. The CDR3 nucleotides are TGTGCCTGGAGTCCTCCCCTCTACAGGGTATTTTCCAAAAACATTCAGTACTTC. The full variable domain, its missing parts supplied by reference TRBV30 and TRBJ2-4, is SQTIHQWPATLVQPVGSPLSLECTVEGTSNPNLYWYRQAAGRGLQLLFYSVGIGQISSEVPQNLSASRPQDRQFILSSKKLLLSDSGFYLCAWSPPLYRVFSKNIQYFGAGTRLSVL.

The V call is TRBV7-9, the J call TRBJ2-7, with 9 bases identical to TRBD1. CDR1 is SEHNR and CDR2 is FQNEAQ in the germline V gene (reference sequence). Losses at the gene ends were 4 bases for V and 6 bases for J; bases not matched to a gene: 1. The CDR3 length is 12 residues. CDR3 loop: CASSSTGGEQYF. The CDR3 nucleotides are TGTGCCAGCAGCTCGACAGGGGGCGAGCAGTACTTC.

The chain combines TRBV9 with TRBJ1-2; a possible D gene is TRBD1 (6 bases). Germline values: CDR1 SGDLS, CDR2 YYNGEE. The length of the CDR3 is 16 residues. V lost 0 bases and J lost 7, with 19 bases in between. In DNA form, the CDR3 reads TGTGCCAGCAGCGTAGAGAGTACGGGGGGGCTCAGTGGCTACACCTTC. The encoded protein is CASSVESTGGLSGYTF.

The rearrangement links TRBV6-6 to TRBJ1-5; D is possibly TRBD1 (5 bases). Germline-derived CDR1 and CDR2 are MNHNY and SVGAGI (reference sequence). Trimming pared 5 bases from V and 7 bases from J, leaving 12 bases between. The CDR3 length is 13 residues. Here the CDR3 reads CASSRGEGQPQHF. In nucleotides, the CDR3 is TGTGCCAGCAGTCGGGGGGAAGGACAGCCCCAGCATTTT.

This clone was seen a handful of times. The genes are TRBV5-1 and TRBJ2-7, with no clear D. With 0 bases removed from V and 3 bases from J, the gap between germline ends came to 7 bases. Germline V lookup: CDR1 SGHRS, CDR2 YFSETQ. The CDR3 has 13 residues. DNA for the CDR3: TGCGCCAGCAGCTTGGACACGTTCTACGAGCAGTACTTC. Its protein is CASSLDTFYEQYF.

The rearrangement uses TRBV7-2 and TRBJ1-5; possible D gene TRBD1, 6 bases. Germline V gene data show CDR1 as SGHTA and CDR2 as FQGNSA. The CDR3 runs to 14 residues. Trimming took 4 bases from V and 2 from J, leaving 9 bases between them. CDR3 loop: CASSSRGGNQPQHF. In nucleotides, the CDR3 is TGTGCCAGCAGCTCCAGGGGCGGCAATCAGCCCCAGCATTTT.

V and J are TRBV5-1 and TRBJ2-3; 12 positions match TRBD2. Germline CDR1 is SGHRS and CDR2 is YFSETQ. The CDR3 is made up of 17 amino acids. Unmatched junction bases numbered 7, after V lost 0 bases and J lost 5 bases. Here the CDR3 reads CASSLDLAGGRGDTQYF. DNA of the CDR3: TGCGCCAGCAGCTTGGATCTAGCGGGAGGGCGAGGAGATACGCAGTATTTT.

This chain joins TRBV5-8 and TRBJ2-2, with 13 bases matching TRBD2. The germline V gene encodes CDR1 SGHTS and CDR2 YDEGEE. The CDR3 is 17 amino acids. Trimming took 1 base from V and 6 from J; bases not matched to a gene: 6. As DNA, the CDR3 is TGTGCCAGCAGCTTGACTAGCGGGGGGGCATCGGCCGGGGAGCTGTTTTTT. It yields the protein CASSLTSGGASAGELFF.

CDR3 protein: CASSSLAADGGELFF. For the CDR3, the DNA is TGCGCCAGCAGCTCCCTAGCGGCAGACGGCGGGGAGCTGTTTTTT. V is TRBV5-1 and J is TRBJ2-2; 7 bases match TRBD2. This CDR3 spans 15 amino acids. Germline assignment: CDR1 SGHRS and CDR2 YFSETQ. J lost 7 bases, V lost 3 bases, and 9 bases had no gene match.

The chain has TRBV2 and TRBJ1-5; no clear D gene. The germline CDR1 and CDR2 sequences are SNHLY and FYNNEI. This CDR3 has 16 residues. Trimming stripped 4 bases from V and 4 bases from J, with 17 bases between. This CDR3 reads CASSAARAGGNQPQHF. The CDR3 DNA reads TGTGCCAGCAGTGCGGCTCGAGCGGGAGGAAATCAGCCCCAGCATTTT.

The chain employs TRBV2 and TRBJ1-1; D unclear. With 8 bases removed from V and 1 base from J, the gap between germline ends came to 5 bases. The CDR3 has 11 amino acids. CDR1 is SNHLY, CDR2 FYNNEI, per germline. The DNA for the CDR3 is TGTGCCAGCCGCGAGAACACTGAAGCTTTCTTT. It specifies CASRENTEAFF.

The chain has TRBV28 and TRBJ2-7, with TRBD1 matching 9 bases. J gave up 5 bases and V 5 bases, and 10 bases lay outside the gene matches. The CDR3 is 15 residues long. Germline CDR1 MDHEN, CDR2 SYDVKM. The DNA for the CDR3 is TGTGCCAGCAGTGGCCCGGGACAGGGTACCCACGAGCAGTACTTC. Translated: CASSGPGQGTHEQYF.

V usage is TRBV7-3 and J usage is TRBJ2-3; tentative D call: TRBD2 (5 bases). V dropped 2 bases and J dropped 0 bases, with 9 bases sitting between them. This CDR3 has 15 residues. In germline, CDR1 is SGHTA, CDR2 FQGTGA. The CDR3 reads CASSLDYTSTDTQYF. Written as DNA, the CDR3 is TGTGCCAGCAGCTTAGACTATACTAGCACAGATACGCAGTATTTT.

In its sample, this clone was seen once. The rearrangement links TRBV2 to TRBJ2-2; TRBD2 matches 14 bases. Looked up from germline, CDR1 is SNHLY and CDR2 is FYNNEI. This CDR3 spans 18 amino acids. V shed 6 bases and J 3 bases; nucleotides not matched to a gene: 9. Here the CDR3 DNA reads TGTGCCAGCAGGGCCTTCCCGGGACTAGCGGGAGACACCGGGGAGCTGTTTTTT. This codes for CASRAFPGLAGDTGELFF.

The J gene is TRBJ1-5, the V gene TRBV11-2, with 10 nucleotides matching TRBD1. V gave up 5 bases and J gave up 9 bases; unmatched junction bases: 10. The CDR3 consists of 15 residues. Germline V gene data show CDR1 as SGHAT and CDR2 as FQNNGV. The CDR3 sequence: CASSPDPGQGTPQHF. The CDR3 coding sequence is TGTGCCAGCAGCCCCGACCCGGGACAGGGGACGCCCCAGCATTTT.

This chain joins TRBV6-5 and TRBJ1-2; 10 bases align to TRBD1. V was clipped by 2 bases and J by 7 bases; unmatched bases: 4. This CDR3 region has 14 residues. CDR1 MNHEY and CDR2 SVGAGI come from the germline V gene. CDR3 DNA: TGTGCCAGCAGTTACACGAGGACAGGGGGTGGCTACACCTTC. Amino acids: CASSYTRTGGGYTF.